This T cell receptor beta chain stems from a study of shared clonotypes between healthy human individuals. Some clones are missing from TCRdb's copy, which holds only in-frame ones; the method was immunoSEQ multiplex PCR. The sample includes over a million clones, approximately 98.5% of them seen just once. The CDR3 contains 16 residues. CDR1 is SGHAT and CDR2 is FQNNGV in the germline V gene. Trimming pared 2 bases from V and 5 bases from J, leaving 16 bases between. The chain recombines TRBV11-2 with TRBJ2-1, with unresolved D. Sequenced material: naive CD4+ T cells sorted from blood. Subset defined: CD45RA+ positively selected. The receptor's source is a man younger than 40 in good health. The CDR3 DNA follows: TGTGCCAGCAGCTTACCACCGTTTGGCCGCAACAATGAGCAGTTCTTC. It translates to CASSLPPFGRNNEQFF.